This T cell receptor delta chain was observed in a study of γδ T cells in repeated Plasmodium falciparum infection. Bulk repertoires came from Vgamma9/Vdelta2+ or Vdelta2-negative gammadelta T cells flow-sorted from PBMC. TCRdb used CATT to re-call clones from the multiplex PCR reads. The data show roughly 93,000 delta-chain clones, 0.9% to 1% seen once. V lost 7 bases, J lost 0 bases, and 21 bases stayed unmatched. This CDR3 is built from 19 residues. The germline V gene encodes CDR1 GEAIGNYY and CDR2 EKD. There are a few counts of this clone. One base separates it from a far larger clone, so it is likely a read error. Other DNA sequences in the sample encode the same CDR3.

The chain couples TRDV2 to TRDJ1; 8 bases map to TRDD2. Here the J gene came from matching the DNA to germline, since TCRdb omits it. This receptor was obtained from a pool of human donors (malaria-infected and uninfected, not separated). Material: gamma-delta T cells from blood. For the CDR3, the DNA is TGTGCCTGCGACCCGCGCTTCCTACACGGGGTTCCGTACACCGATAAACTCATCTTT. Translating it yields CACDPRFLHGVPYTDKLIF.